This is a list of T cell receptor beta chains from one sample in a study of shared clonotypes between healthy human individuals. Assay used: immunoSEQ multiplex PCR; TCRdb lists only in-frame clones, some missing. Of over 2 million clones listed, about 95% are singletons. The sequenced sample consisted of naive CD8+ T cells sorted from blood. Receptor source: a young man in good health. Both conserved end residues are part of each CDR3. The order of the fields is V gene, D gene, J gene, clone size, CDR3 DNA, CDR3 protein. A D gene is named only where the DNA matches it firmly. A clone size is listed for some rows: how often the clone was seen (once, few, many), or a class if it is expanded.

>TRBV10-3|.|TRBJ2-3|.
TGTGCCATCAGGCCTGAGGCAGGGGGCACAGATACGCAGTATTTT
CAIRPEAGGTDTQYF
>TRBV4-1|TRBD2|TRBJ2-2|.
TGCGCCAGCACGACAAGCGGGGGGGCCACCGGGGAGCTGTTTTTT
CASTTSGGATGELFF
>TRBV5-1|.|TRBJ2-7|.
TGCGCCAGCAGCTTGGCAGAGTCCTACGAGCAGTACTTC
CASSLAESYEQYF
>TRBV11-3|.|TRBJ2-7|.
TGTGCCAGCAGCCAAGATGGGGGAAGGTCCGACGAGCAGTACTTC
CASSQDGGRSDEQYF
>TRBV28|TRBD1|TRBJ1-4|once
TGTGCCAGCAGTTCCCAGGACAGGGGGCTCGGTGAAAAACTGTTTTTT
CASSSQDRGLGEKLFF
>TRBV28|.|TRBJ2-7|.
TGTGCCAGCAGTGGTCAGGGCCTCAGCTCCTACGAGCAGTACTTC
CASSGQGLSSYEQYF
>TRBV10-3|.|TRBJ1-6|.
TGTGCCATCAGTGAGGTTGAAGGGTCACCCCTCCACTTT
CAISEVEGSPLHF
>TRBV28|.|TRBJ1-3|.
TGTGCCAGCAGTTTCCTGGGGGGAAACACCATATATTTT
CASSFLGGNTIYF
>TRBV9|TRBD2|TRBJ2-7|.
TGTGCCAGCAGCCCCGGGACTAATTCGCCCGAGCAGTACTTC
CASSPGTNSPEQYF
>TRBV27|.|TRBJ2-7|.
TGTGCCAGCAGCGTCCGGGACGGGAGCACCGAGCAGTACTTC
CASSVRDGSTEQYF
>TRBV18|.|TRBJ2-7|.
TGTGCCAGCTCACCACCGGGGCCCACAGCATACGAGCAGTACTTC
CASSPPGPTAYEQYF
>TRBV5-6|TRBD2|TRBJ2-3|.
TGTGCCAGCAGTGGGACTACCAGCACAGATACGCAGTATTTT
CASSGTTSTDTQYF
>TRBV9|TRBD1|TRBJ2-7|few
TGTGCCAGCAGCGTAGGGGCAGGGGGCTCCTACGAGCAGTACTTC
CASSVGAGGSYEQYF
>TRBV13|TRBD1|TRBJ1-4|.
TGTGCCAGCAGCCCACGCTTGACAGGGGCGGCTAATGAAAAACTGTTTTTT
CASSPRLTGAANEKLFF
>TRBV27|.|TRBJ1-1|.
TGTGCCAGCAGTTTTGAGGGGGTCGGGAACACTGAAGCTTTCTTT
CASSFEGVGNTEAFF
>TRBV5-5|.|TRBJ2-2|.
TGTGCCAGCCGGGACAAAGGTTACGGGGAGCTGTTTTTT
CASRDKGYGELFF
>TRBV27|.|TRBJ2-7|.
TGTGCCAGCAGTTTATCGATGGGGTCCCACGAGCAGTACTTC
CASSLSMGSHEQYF
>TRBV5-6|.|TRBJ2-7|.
TGTGCCAGCAGCCTGATCTTCCCAGGCATCAACGAGCAGTACTTC
CASSLIFPGINEQYF
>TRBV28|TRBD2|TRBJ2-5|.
TGTGCCAGCAGTTTTTTAGGCGGGGGGGCCGCGGAGACCCAGTACTTC
CASSFLGGGAAETQYF
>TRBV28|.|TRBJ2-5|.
TGTGCCAGCAGTTTATGCCTTTTGGCAGGGCCCAAAGAGACCCAGTACTTC
CASSLCLLAGPKETQYF
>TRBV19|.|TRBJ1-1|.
TGTGCCAGTAAGGAGGCGGTAGCGAGCACTGAAGCTTTCTTT
CASKEAVASTEAFF
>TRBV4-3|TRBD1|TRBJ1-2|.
TGCGCCAGCAGCTACCTTGAGGGGGCGATGGGCTATGGCTACACCTTC
CASSYLEGAMGYGYTF
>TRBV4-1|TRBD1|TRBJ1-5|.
TGCGCCAGCAGTATAAGACAGGGAGATAGCAATCAGCCCCAGCATTTT
CASSIRQGDSNQPQHF
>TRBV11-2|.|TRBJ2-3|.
TGTGCCAGCAGCTCCACCGGAGGGGGGTCTGATACGCAGTATTTT
CASSSTGGGSDTQYF
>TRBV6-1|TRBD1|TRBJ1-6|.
TGTGCCAGCAGTGAACAGGGGGGCTATAATTCACCCCTCCACTTT
CASSEQGGYNSPLHF
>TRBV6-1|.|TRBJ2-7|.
TGTGCCAGCAGAGCCTACGAGCAGTACTTC
CASRAYEQYF
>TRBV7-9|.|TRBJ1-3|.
TGTGCCAGCAGCTTAGGAATCGGAAACACCATATATTTT
CASSLGIGNTIYF
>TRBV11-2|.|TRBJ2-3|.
TGTGCCAGCAGCCCCCCAATAGATACGCAGTATTTT
CASSPPIDTQYF
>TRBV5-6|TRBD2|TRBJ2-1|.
TGTGCCAGCAGCTTTATGGCCTGGACTAGCGGACACAATGAGCAGTTCTTC
CASSFMAWTSGHNEQFF
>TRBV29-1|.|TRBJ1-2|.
TGCAGCGTTGAAGAGTGGGACGATAACCCCTATGGCTACACCTTC
CSVEEWDDNPYGYTF
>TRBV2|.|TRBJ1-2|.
TGTGCCAGCAGTGACCCTGACAGCTCAGGGGCCCTTTACGGCTATGGCTACACCTTC
CASSDPDSSGALYGYGYTF
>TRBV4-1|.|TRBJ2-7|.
TGCGCCAGCAGCCAAGATGAATCCTACGAGCAGTACTTC
CASSQDESYEQYF
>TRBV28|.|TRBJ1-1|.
TGTGCCAGCAGTTTCGGTCCCCAGGCCACTGAAGCTTTCTTT
CASSFGPQATEAFF
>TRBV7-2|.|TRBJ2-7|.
TGTGCCAGCAGCTTAGGAGGGATCGAGCAGTACTTC
CASSLGGIEQYF
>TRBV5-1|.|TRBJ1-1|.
TGCGCCAGCAGCTTGGGGGGACCTGAAGCTTTCTTT
CASSLGGPEAFF
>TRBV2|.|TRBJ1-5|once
TGTGCCAGCAGCCAAGCGGAGGGGCATCAGCCCCAGCATTTT
CASSQAEGHQPQHF
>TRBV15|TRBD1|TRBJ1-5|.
TGTGCCACCAGCCAAACCGACAGGGGCAATCAGCCCCAGCATTTT
CATSQTDRGNQPQHF
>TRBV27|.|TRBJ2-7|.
TGTGCCAGCAGTCCACCGGGATTTTACGAGCAGTACTTC
CASSPPGFYEQYF
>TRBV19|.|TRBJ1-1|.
TGTGCCAGTAGGGAGGGGGACGGTGAAGCTTTCTTT
CASREGDGEAFF
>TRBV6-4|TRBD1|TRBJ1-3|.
TGTGCCAGCAGTGACTCGCTTTTGGGACAGGCAAGTCCGGAATGCACCATATATTTT
CASSDSLLGQASPECTIYF
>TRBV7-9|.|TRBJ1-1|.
TGTGCCAGCAGCTTAGGGAGCCTGAACACTGAAGCTTTCTTT
CASSLGSLNTEAFF
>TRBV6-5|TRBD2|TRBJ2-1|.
TGTGCCAGCAGTATACTAGCGGGGTTCTACAATGAGCAGTTCTTC
CASSILAGFYNEQFF
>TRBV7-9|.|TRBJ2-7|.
TGTGCCAGCAGCTTAGTTACAGGCTACGAGCAGTACTTC
CASSLVTGYEQYF
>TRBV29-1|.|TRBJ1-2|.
TGCAGCGTTGAGATGGACGGTGGCTACACCTTC
CSVEMDGGYTF
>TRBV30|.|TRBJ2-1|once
TGTGCCTGGAGGTACTCCTACAATGAGCAGTTCTTC
CAWRYSYNEQFF
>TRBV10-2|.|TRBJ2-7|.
TGCGCCAGCAGCGCATTGATGATAGAGGGTTGGGGTGGGCAGTACTTC
CASSALMIEGWGGQYF
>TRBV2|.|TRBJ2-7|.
TGTGCCAGCAGTGAAGGGGACCTTGCCTACGAGCAGTACTTC
CASSEGDLAYEQYF
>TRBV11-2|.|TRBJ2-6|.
TGTGCCAGCAGCTTAATGCCCGGGTCCTACTCTGGGGCCAACGTCCTGACTTTC
CASSLMPGSYSGANVLTF
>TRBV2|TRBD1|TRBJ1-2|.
TGTGCCAGCATAAGAACGTGGGCTGACAGGGCAGGCGATGGCTACACCTTC
CASIRTWADRAGDGYTF
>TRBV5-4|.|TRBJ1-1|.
TGTGCCAGCAGTGACGATTGGGGCACTGAAGCTTTCTTT
CASSDDWGTEAFF
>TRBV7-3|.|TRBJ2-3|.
TGTGCCAGCAGCTTAATGGGCGCTAGCACAGATACGCAGTATTTT
CASSLMGASTDTQYF
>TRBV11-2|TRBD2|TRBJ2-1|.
TGTGCCAGCAGCTTAGAAGCGGGAGAGTACAATGAGCAGTTCTTC
CASSLEAGEYNEQFF
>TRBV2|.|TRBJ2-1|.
TGTGCCAGCAGTGAAGATGGGAGCTCCTACAATGAGCAGTTCTTC
CASSEDGSSYNEQFF
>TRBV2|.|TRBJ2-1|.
TGTGCCACTGTATTTACTAGCTCCTACAATGAGCAGTTCTTC
CATVFTSSYNEQFF
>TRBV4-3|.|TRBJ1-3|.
TGCGCCAGCAGCCATTTGTTGGGGTCAGGAAACACCATATATTTT
CASSHLLGSGNTIYF